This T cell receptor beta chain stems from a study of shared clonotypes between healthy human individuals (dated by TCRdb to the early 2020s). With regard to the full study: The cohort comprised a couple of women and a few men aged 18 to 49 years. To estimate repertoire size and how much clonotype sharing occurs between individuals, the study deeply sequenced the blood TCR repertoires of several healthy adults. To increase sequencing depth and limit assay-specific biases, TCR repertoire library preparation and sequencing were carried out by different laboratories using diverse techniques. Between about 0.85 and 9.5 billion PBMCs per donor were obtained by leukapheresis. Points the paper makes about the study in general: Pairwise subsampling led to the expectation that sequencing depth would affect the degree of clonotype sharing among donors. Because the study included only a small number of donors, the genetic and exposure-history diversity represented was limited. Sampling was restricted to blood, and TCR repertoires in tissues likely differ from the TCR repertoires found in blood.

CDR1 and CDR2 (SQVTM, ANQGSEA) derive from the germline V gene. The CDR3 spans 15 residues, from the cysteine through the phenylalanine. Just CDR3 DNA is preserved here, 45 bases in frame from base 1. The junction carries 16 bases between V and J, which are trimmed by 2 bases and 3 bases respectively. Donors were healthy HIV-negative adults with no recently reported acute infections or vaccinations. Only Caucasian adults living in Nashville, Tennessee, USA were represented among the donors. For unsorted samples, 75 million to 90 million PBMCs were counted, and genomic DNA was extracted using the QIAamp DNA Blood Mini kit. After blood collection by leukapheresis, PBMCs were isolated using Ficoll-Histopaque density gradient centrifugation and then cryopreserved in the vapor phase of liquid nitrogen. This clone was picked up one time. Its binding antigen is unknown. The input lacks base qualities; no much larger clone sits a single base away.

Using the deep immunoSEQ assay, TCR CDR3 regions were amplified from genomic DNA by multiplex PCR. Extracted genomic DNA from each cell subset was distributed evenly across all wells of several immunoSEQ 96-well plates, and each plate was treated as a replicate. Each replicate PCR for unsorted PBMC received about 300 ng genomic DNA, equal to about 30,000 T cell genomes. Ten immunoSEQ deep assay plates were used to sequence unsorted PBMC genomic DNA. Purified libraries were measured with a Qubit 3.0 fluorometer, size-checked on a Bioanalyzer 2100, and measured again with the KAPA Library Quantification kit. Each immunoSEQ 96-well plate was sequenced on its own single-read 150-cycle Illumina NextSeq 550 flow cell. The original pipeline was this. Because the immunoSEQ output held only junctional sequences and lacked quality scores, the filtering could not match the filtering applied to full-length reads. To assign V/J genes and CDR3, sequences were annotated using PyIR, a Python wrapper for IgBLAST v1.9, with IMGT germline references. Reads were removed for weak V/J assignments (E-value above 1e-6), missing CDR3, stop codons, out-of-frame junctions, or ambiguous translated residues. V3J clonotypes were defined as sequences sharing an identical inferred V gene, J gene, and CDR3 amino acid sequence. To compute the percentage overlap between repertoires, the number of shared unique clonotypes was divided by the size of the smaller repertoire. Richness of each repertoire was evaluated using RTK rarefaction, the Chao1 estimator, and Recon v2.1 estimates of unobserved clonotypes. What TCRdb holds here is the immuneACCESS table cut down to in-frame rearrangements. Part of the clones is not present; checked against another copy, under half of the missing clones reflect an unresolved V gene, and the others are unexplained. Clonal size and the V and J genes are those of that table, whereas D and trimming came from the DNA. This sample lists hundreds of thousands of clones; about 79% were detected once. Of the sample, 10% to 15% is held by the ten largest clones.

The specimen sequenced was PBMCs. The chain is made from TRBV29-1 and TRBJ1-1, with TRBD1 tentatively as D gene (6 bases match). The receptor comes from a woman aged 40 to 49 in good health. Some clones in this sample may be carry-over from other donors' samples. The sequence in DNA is TGCAGCGTTGAAAAGAGACAGGCCGTGGACACTGAAGCTTTCTTT. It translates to CSVEKRQAVDTEAFF.